Listed here are 25 T cell receptor beta chains from one sample, sequenced in a study of post-analysis software for immune sequencing data. General observations from the study: TRBV segments more frequent in patients than in controls numbered five and included TRBV5-6, TRBV5-1 and TRBV20-1.

These TCRs' antigens remain unknown. Built from TCR beta cDNA, the libraries had unique molecular identifiers in them. TCRdb re-called the PCR reads with MiXCR, one entry per CDR3 protein. The data hold about 820,000 distinct CDR3 sequences, with under 70% observed a single time. What was sequenced was blood. The receptor set was obtained from a girl aged 10-17 years with multiple sclerosis.

This chain uses TRBV20-1 with TRBJ2-3; 8 nucleotides agree with TRBD2. Germline V gene lookup returns CDR1 DFQATT and CDR2 SNEGSKA (reference sequence). With 5 bases clipped from V and 5 bases from J, the junction kept 9 bases outside the gene matches. The CDR3 is made up of 14 amino acids. The chain's CDR3 is CSAPRGGSGDTQYF. The CDR3 nucleotides are TGCAGTGCTCCTCGGGGGGGCTCAGGAGATACGCAGTATTTT.

The genes are TRBV27 and TRBJ2-1, with 10 nucleotides matching TRBD2. Trimming cost V 4 bases and J 0 bases; bases outside gene matches: 6. CDR3 length: 17 amino acids. Germline CDR1 is MNHEY and CDR2 is SMNVEV (reference sequence). The CDR3: CASSSSGSRSSYNEQFF. CDR3 bases: TGTGCCAGCAGTTCTAGCGGGAGCCGGAGCTCCTACAATGAGCAGTTCTTC.

The CDR3 is CASSLTGVRDEKLFF. CDR3 DNA sequence: TGTGCCAGCTCACTTACAGGGGTACGGGATGAAAAACTGTTTTTT. The rearrangement joins TRBV18 to TRBJ1-4; 7 bases fit TRBD1. In germline, CDR1 is KGHSH, CDR2 LQKENI. The CDR3 has 15 amino acids. The V gene end was trimmed by 4 bases and the J gene end by 6 bases; junction bases not matched to a gene: 8.

The chain carries TRBV27 and TRBJ2-3, with TRBD2 as a possible D gene (6 bases). The CDR3 covers 12 residues. The V gene lost 8 bases and the J gene lost 5 bases, with 11 bases spanning the gap. CDR1 MNHEY and CDR2 SMNVEV come from the germline V gene (reference sequence). CDR3: CASFTAGDTQYF. As DNA, the CDR3 is TGTGCCAGCTTCACAGCGGGAGATACGCAGTATTTT.

The rearrangement joins TRBV7-8 to TRBJ2-5; 9 bases are a match to TRBD1. The DNA matches TRBJ2-7 better at its end, which makes the J call doubtful. This CDR3 contains 15 residues. Germline V gene lookup returns CDR1 SGHVS and CDR2 FQNEAQ. CDR3 sequence reads: CASSLAPNRGLEQYF. CDR3 DNA: TGTGCCAGCAGCTTGGCCCCAAACAGGGGGCTCGAGCAGTACTTC.

V gene TRBV30 combines with J gene TRBJ2-1, with unresolved D. There are 11 residues in the CDR3. V was shortened by 4 bases and J by 7 bases, with 8 bases between the two germline ends. Per germline, CDR1 GTSNPN and CDR2 SVGIG (reference sequence). CDR3: CAWTPRNEQFF. The CDR3 nucleotides are TGTGCCTGGACCCCCAGAAATGAGCAGTTCTTC. Variable domain in full (rest from reference TRBV30 and TRBJ2-1): SQTIHQWPATLVQPVGSPLSLECTVEGTSNPNLYWYRQAAGRGLQLLFYSVGIGQISSEVPQNLSASRPQDRQFILSSKKLLLSDSGFYLCAWTPRNEQFFGPGTRLTVL.

The chain carries TRBV10-3 and TRBJ2-5; a weak D match, TRBD2 (6 bases). V shed 10 bases and J shed 3 bases, with 15 bases lying between them. Germline-derived CDR1 and CDR2 are ENHRY and SYGVKD. The CDR3 is 13 amino acids. The CDR3 sequence is CATKKTGEETQYF. Written as DNA, the CDR3 is TGTGCCACCAAAAAGACGGGGGAAGAGACCCAGTACTTC.

The gene calls are TRBV6-5 and TRBJ2-3; 7 positions match TRBD2. With V trimmed by 6 bases and J by 2 bases, 11 bases remained unmatched. Germline CDR1 MNHEY, CDR2 SVGAGI. The CDR3 totals 16 residues. CDR3 in amino acids: CASSPLAGVFTDTQYF. CDR3 coding DNA: TGTGCCAGCAGCCCGCTGGCGGGGGTTTTCACAGATACGCAGTATTTT.

The rearrangement uses TRBV20-1 and TRBJ2-7; TRBD1 agrees at 7 bases. This CDR3 is built from 16 residues. V dropped 3 bases and J dropped 3; count of bases not matched to a gene: 14. The V gene's germline CDR1 is DFQATT and CDR2 SNEGSKA (reference sequence). The DNA for the CDR3 is TGCAGTGCTAGCGCCCTTGGTACGACAGGGTTCTACGAGCAGTACTTC. Encoded protein: CSASALGTTGFYEQYF.

In the case of this clonotype: The germline gene is not matched at one end of the junction; a read error may be the cause. V gene TRBV3-1 combines with J gene TRBJ2-3; D gene unclear. The CDR3 loop spans 14 amino acids. In germline, CDR1 is LGHDT, CDR2 YNNKEL (reference sequence). The CDR3 bases are TGTGCCAGCGGGCCCGGTCGAAGCACAGATACACAGTATTTT. Its protein product is CASGPGRSTDTQYF.

J is TRBJ1-5 and V is TRBV5-1; tentatively, D is TRBD1 (5 bases). The CDR3 spans 15 residues. Germline lookup yields CDR1 SGHRS and CDR2 YFSETQ. With 4 bases removed from V and 3 bases from J, the gap between germline ends came to 14 bases. The CDR3 DNA follows: TGCGCCAGCAGCCCCCAATTGGGGCCCAATCAGCCCCAGCATTTT. Residues: CASSPQLGPNQPQHF.

The CDR3 DNA reads TGTGCCAGCAGTCTCCAGGAAAATTCACCCCTCCACTTT. Its protein product is CASSLQENSPLHF. J is TRBJ1-6 and V is TRBV12-3 or TRBV12-4, with D unclear. Trimming stripped 5 bases from V and 7 bases from J, with 9 bases between. The CDR3 extends over 13 amino acids.

The rearrangement uses TRBV20-1 and TRBJ2-5, with D possibly being TRBD2 (5 bases). The CDR3 sequence is 15 residues long. Between the trimmed V and J ends, which lost 5 bases and 2 bases, there was a span of 18 bases. Per germline, CDR1 DFQATT and CDR2 SNEGSKA (reference sequence). Here the CDR3 reads CSAQIAIGLQETQYF. CDR3 nucleotide sequence: TGCAGTGCTCAGATTGCTATAGGACTGCAAGAGACCCAGTACTTC.

V usage is TRBV10-1 and J usage is TRBJ2-7, with a tentative D call TRBD1 (5 bases). Germline V gives CDR1 WNHNN, CDR2 SYGVQD (reference sequence). This CDR3 has 13 residues. The V end lost 8 bases, the J end lost 6 bases, and 17 bases lay between the germline ends. The CDR3 bases are TGCGCCAGCCCCGAAGGGGCGCCCCGCGAGCAGTACTTC. Residues: CASPEGAPREQYF.

V usage is TRBV29-1 and J usage is TRBJ2-3, with TRBD2 matching 7 bases. Germline-derived CDR1 and CDR2 are SQVTM and ANQGSEA. The CDR3 contains 14 residues. J lost 0 bases, V lost 4 bases, and 4 bases had no gene match. The CDR3 sequence: CSVGRGDSTDTQYF. The DNA of the CDR3 is TGCAGCGTTGGTCGGGGGGATAGCACAGATACGCAGTATTTT.

V is TRBV20-1 and J is TRBJ2-5, with D maybe TRBD2 (5 bases). CDR1 and CDR2 (germline): DFQATT, SNEGSKA (reference sequence). This CDR3 comprises 14 residues. Trimming removed 5 bases from V and 2 bases from J, with 15 bases in between. DNA for the CDR3: TGCAGTGCTCGAACCGGGGAAGCGCAAGAGACCCAGTACTTC. Encoded protein: CSARTGEAQETQYF.

The rearrangement links TRBV12-3 or TRBV12-4 to TRBJ2-4; 8 bases are a match to TRBD1. Unmatched junction bases numbered 11, after V lost 6 bases and J lost 7 bases. The CDR3 has 15 amino acids. CDR3 nucleotide sequence: TGTGCCAGCAGCTTCGGGCGACAGGGGTGGAACATTCAGTACTTC. It translates to CASSFGRQGWNIQYF.

This clonotype was seen more than once but under ten times. J is TRBJ2-1 and V is TRBV6-2 or TRBV6-3, with D perhaps matching TRBD2 (6 bases). This CDR3 has 14 residues. Trimming took off 0 bases at V and 6 bases at J, with 9 bases between the two ends. The germline V gene has CDR1 MNHEY and CDR2 SVGEGT. The CDR3 DNA reads as TGTGCCAGCAGTTACTCGTTTAGCGGCAATGAGCAGTTCTTC. It is translated as CASSYSFSGNEQFF.

The sample holds a few counts of this clonotype. The gene calls are TRBV20-1 and TRBJ2-5; either TRBD1 or TRBD2 may supply D (5 bases each). V was shortened by 3 bases and J by 1 base, with 12 bases between the two germline ends. This CDR3 is built from 14 residues. CDR1 is DFQATT and CDR2 is SNEGSKA in the germline V gene (reference sequence). CDR3: CSARTGTVQETQYF. CDR3 nucleotide sequence: TGCAGTGCTAGGACCGGGACGGTCCAAGAGACCCAGTACTTC.

The V call is TRBV7-9, the J call TRBJ1-2, with D unresolved. Trimming left V 3 bases short and J 8 bases short, with 16 bases between. The CDR3 covers 14 residues. Germline loops: CDR1 SEHNR, CDR2 FQNEAQ (reference sequence). The CDR3 region has the DNA TGTGCCAGCAGCTTCACTAGCTCCACTAGGGGCTACACCTTC. Translated: CASSFTSSTRGYTF.

V is TRBV15 and J is TRBJ2-1, with 9 bases fitting TRBD1. The germline gives CDR1 LNHNV, CDR2 YYDKDF (reference sequence). This CDR3 has 16 residues. V lost 3 bases and J lost 2; bases outside the gene matches: 5. CDR3 coding DNA: TGTGCCACCAGCAGCCAAGGGACAGGGCCCTACAATGAGCAGTTCTTC. Its protein product is CATSSQGTGPYNEQFF.

This clonotype occurred a few times. V is TRBV9 and J is TRBJ2-4; 9 positions match TRBD2. The DNA matches TRBJ2-5 better at its end, which makes the J call doubtful. Germline-derived CDR1 and CDR2 are SGDLS and YYNGEE. This CDR3 is 14 amino acids long. CDR3 residues: CASSPRTSVETQYF. The CDR3 region has the DNA TGTGCCAGCAGCCCCCGGACTAGCGTGGAGACCCAGTACTTC.

The chain links TRBV20-1 to TRBJ2-7, with a tentative D call TRBD1 (6 bases). The CDR3 runs to 13 residues. Trimming stripped 6 bases from V and 2 bases from J, with 14 bases between. Germline CDR1 and CDR2: DFQATT and SNEGSKA (reference sequence). The CDR3 bases are TGCAGTGCCGACCGGGACATCCCCTACGAGCAGTACTTC. Translating it yields CSADRDIPYEQYF.

The chain joins TRBV20-1 to TRBJ2-5, with D possibly being TRBD1 or TRBD2 (5 bases each). The CDR3 covers 13 residues. Germline CDR1 is DFQATT and CDR2 is SNEGSKA (reference sequence). V was clipped by 0 bases and J by 1 base, with 6 bases between them. The CDR3 loop reads CSAREGVQETQYF. CDR3 DNA sequence: TGCAGTGCTAGAGAGGGGGTCCAAGAGACCCAGTACTTC.

The rearrangement uses TRBV6-1 and TRBJ2-7; D is perhaps TRBD2 (5 bases). Germline CDR1 and CDR2: MNHNS and SASEGT. The CDR3 loop spans 12 amino acids. The V end was cut by 6 bases, the J end by 3 bases, with 9 bases between. CDR3 loop: CASRGLVYEQYF. CDR3 nucleotides: TGTGCCAGCAGAGGACTTGTCTACGAGCAGTACTTC.